Presented here are 16 T cell receptor beta chains from one specimen sequenced in a study of cytomegalovirus exposure and HLA in healthy donors. 60 Vbeta and 13 Jbeta primers were used in PCR. Profiling relied on immunoSEQ multiplex PCR, and the TCRdb table lists in-frame clones only, not all of them. There are 100,000 to 150,000 clones in the sample; under 12% occur only once, and approximately 4.4% lies in the top ten. Input material: PBMCs. Receptors originate from a woman younger than 35 in good health and CMV-seropositive.

This clone came up many times. This chain connects TRBV6-1 to TRBJ1-5; weak D call: TRBD1 (5 bases). CDR3 length: 15 residues. V was shortened by 6 bases and J by 6 bases, with 18 bases between the two germline ends. Germline V gene data show CDR1 as MNHNS and CDR2 as SASEGT. The CDR3 sequence: CASSGGRGGGQPQHF. The CDR3 coding sequence is TGTGCCAGCAGCGGTGGGCGGGGGGGAGGTCAGCCCCAGCATTTT.

The chain combines TRBV18 with TRBJ2-5, with TRBD2 identical over 10 bases. V lost 2 bases, J lost 5 bases, and 8 bases stayed unmatched. Germline-derived CDR1 and CDR2 are KGHSH and LQKENI. The CDR3 runs to 16 residues. The CDR3, as DNA: TGTGCCAGCTCACCAAAGAGCGGGAGGGCCAAGGAGACCCAGTACTTC. Translating it yields CASSPKSGRAKETQYF.

The rearrangement links TRBV5-4 to TRBJ1-2; no clear D. CDR1 and CDR2 (germline): SGHNT, YYREEE (reference sequence). The CDR3 spans 15 residues. Trimming pared 0 bases from V and 5 bases from J, leaving 14 bases between. CDR3 sequence: CASSLAWASPYGYTF. CDR3 coding DNA: TGTGCCAGCAGCTTGGCGTGGGCGTCCCCTTATGGCTACACCTTC.

This clone was recorded a few times. This sequence joins TRBV7-9 and TRBJ1-5, with unresolved D. Trimming removed 1 base at V and 6 bases at J, with 13 bases between. Germline loops: CDR1 SEHNR, CDR2 FQNEAQ (reference sequence). This CDR3 contains 15 residues. CDR3 protein: CASSLDSSSSQPQHF. The CDR3 nucleotides read TGTGCCAGCAGCTTAGACAGTAGTAGTAGTCAGCCCCAGCATTTT.

A note on this clone: The sample holds other DNA sequences that translate to the same CDR3. The chain recombines TRBV7-8 with TRBJ2-5, with 7 bases lining up with TRBD1. The V and J ends lost 7 bases and 3 bases, in that order; junction bases with no gene match: 14. The germline V gene encodes CDR1 SGHVS and CDR2 FQNEAQ. The CDR3 runs 16 residues. The DNA for the CDR3 is TGTGCCAGCATCCACCCAAGGGACAGCCTTAAAGAGACCCAGTACTTC. Protein: CASIHPRDSLKETQYF.

The chain couples TRBV29-1 to TRBJ2-1; no clear D gene. The CDR3 contains 14 residues. V lost 4 bases and J 6 bases, leaving 16 bases between the germline ends. Germline V CDR1 and CDR2: SQVTM, ANQGSEA. CDR3 nucleotides: TGCAGCGTTGTCTGGGCCTCCTGGGCCAATGAGCAGTTCTTC. This gives the protein CSVVWASWANEQFF.

This clone was seen a few times. This rearrangement joins TRBV30 to TRBJ1-5; D remains unclear. Trimming took 2 bases from V and 4 from J, leaving 9 bases between them. The CDR3 is 13 amino acids. Germline CDR1 reads GTSNPN; CDR2 reads SVGIG (reference sequence). The DNA for the CDR3 is TGTGCCTGGAGTAGACGGGTGAATCAGCCCCAGCATTTT. It translates to CAWSRRVNQPQHF.

This clone was seen a few times. The chain employs TRBV7-6 and TRBJ1-4; 10 bases line up with TRBD1. The germline gives CDR1 SGHVS, CDR2 FNYEAQ. J lost 6 bases, V lost 5 bases, and 3 bases had no gene match. CDR3 size: 14 residues. The DNA of the CDR3 is TGTGCCAGCAGCCCCGGGACAGGGGATGAAAAACTGTTTTTT. It codes for CASSPGTGDEKLFF.

The genes are TRBV7-2 and TRBJ2-7; D unclear. With 1 base removed from V and 3 bases from J, the gap between germline ends came to 10 bases. The CDR3 is made up of 14 amino acids. Germline-derived CDR1 and CDR2 are SGHTA and FQGNSA. DNA for the CDR3: TGTGCCAGCAGCTTAGTGTTTGTCAGCTACGAGCAGTACTTC. Amino acids: CASSLVFVSYEQYF.

A single count supports this clone. The chain links TRBV28 to TRBJ2-2; 7 bases fit TRBD2. Germline assignment: CDR1 MDHEN and CDR2 SYDVKM. This CDR3 is built from 13 residues. V lost 9 bases, J lost 0 bases, and 1 base stayed unmatched. The DNA of the CDR3 is TGTGCCAGTCGGGGGGCGAACACCGGGGAGCTGTTTTTT. It specifies CASRGANTGELFF.

Only a few counts were recorded for this clone. The chain links TRBV7-9 to TRBJ2-5; possible D gene TRBD2, 5 bases. V lost 5 bases and J lost 5, with 15 bases in between. Germline V CDR1 and CDR2: SEHNR, FQNEAQ (reference sequence). CDR3 size: 14 residues. The CDR3 loop is CASSIPFRGETQYF. Here the CDR3 DNA reads TGTGCCAGCAGCATTCCCTTTCGCGGGGAGACCCAGTACTTC.

The chain is built from TRBV19 and TRBJ1-1; D gene uncertain. V was shortened by 3 bases and J by 1 base, with 9 bases between the two germline ends. The CDR3 runs 14 residues. CDR1 and CDR2 (germline): LNHDA, SQIVND (reference sequence). The CDR3 sequence is CASSIFSENTEAFF. CDR3 DNA sequence: TGTGCCAGTAGTATCTTTTCAGAGAACACTGAAGCTTTCTTT.

This clone was detected a few times. The chain employs TRBV19 and TRBJ1-4; D might be TRBD1 (5 bases). Between the trimmed V and J ends, which lost 1 base and 9 bases, there was a span of 12 bases. The V gene's germline CDR1 is LNHDA and CDR2 SQIVND (reference sequence). The length of the CDR3 is 14 residues. The CDR3 here is CASSIVTGDQKLFF. CDR3 coding DNA: TGTGCCAGTAGTATAGTCACGGGGGACCAAAAACTGTTTTTT.

The chain has TRBV4-1 and TRBJ2-5; TRBD2 might be the D (7 bases). The germline V and J ends were trimmed by 1 base and 5 bases, with 17 bases remaining between them. Germline-derived CDR1 and CDR2 are MGHRA and YSYEKL. This CDR3 spans 16 amino acids. DNA of the CDR3: TGCGCCAGCAGCCAAGCCTTTTCGGGGGGCAGGGAGACCCAGTACTTC. As protein: CASSQAFSGGRETQYF.

The chain couples TRBV5-1 to TRBJ2-7; D uncertain. The V gene lost 7 bases and the J gene lost 6 bases, with 8 bases spanning the gap. CDR1 SGHRS and CDR2 YFSETQ come from the germline V gene. This CDR3 has 10 amino acids. This chain's CDR3 is CASSPPEQYF. The CDR3 nucleotides are TGCGCCAGCTCCCCTCCCGAGCAGTACTTC.

With regard to this clone: Because the CDR3 is missing its conserved closing phenylalanine or tryptophan, this is likely a read error. The V call is TRBV6-4, the J call TRBJ2-3, with 7 bases fitting TRBD2. Unmatched junction bases numbered 6, after V lost 6 bases and J lost 0 bases. Germline V CDR1 and CDR2: MRHNA, SNTAGT. The CDR3 has 15 amino acids. The CDR3 region has the DNA TGTGCCAGCAGCGCTGGGGGAGGGAGCACAGATACGCAGTATGTT. Translated, it gives CASSAGGGSTDTQYV.